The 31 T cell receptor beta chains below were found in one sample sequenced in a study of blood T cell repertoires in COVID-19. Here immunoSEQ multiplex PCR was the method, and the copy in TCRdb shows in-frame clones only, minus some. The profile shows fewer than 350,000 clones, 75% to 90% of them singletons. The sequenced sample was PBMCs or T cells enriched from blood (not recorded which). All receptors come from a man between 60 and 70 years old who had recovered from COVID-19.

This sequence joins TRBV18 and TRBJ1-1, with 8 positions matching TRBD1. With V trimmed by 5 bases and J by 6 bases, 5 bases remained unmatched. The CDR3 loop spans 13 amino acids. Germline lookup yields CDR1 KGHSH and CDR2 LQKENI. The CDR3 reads CASSKQGGAEAFF. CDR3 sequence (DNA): TGTGCCAGCTCAAAACAGGGGGGAGCTGAAGCTTTCTTT.

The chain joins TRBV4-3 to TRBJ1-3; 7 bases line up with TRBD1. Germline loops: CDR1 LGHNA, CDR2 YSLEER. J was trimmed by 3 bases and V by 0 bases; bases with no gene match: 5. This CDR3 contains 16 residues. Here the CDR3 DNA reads TGCGCCAGCAGCCAAGATGGTGCAGGGGGTGGAAACACCATATATTTT. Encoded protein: CASSQDGAGGGNTIYF.

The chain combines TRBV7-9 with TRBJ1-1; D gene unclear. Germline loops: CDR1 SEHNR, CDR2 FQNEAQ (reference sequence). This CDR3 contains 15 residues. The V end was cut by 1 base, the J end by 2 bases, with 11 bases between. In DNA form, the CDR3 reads TGTGCCAGCAGCTTAGAATCGGGAGTAAACACTGAAGCTTTCTTT. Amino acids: CASSLESGVNTEAFF.

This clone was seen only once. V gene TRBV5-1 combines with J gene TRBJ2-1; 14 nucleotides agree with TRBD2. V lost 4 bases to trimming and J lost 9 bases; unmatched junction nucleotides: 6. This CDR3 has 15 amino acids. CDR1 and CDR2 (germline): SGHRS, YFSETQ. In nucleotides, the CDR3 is TGCGCCAGCAGCCAGGGACTAGCGGGAGTGTCTGAGCAGTTCTTC. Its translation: CASSQGLAGVSEQFF.

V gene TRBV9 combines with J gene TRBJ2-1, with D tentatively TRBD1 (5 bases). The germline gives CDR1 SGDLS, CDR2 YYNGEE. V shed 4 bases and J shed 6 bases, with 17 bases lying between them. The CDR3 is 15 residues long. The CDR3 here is CASSPYGPQGNEQFF. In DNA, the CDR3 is TGTGCCAGCAGCCCCTACGGCCCCCAGGGCAATGAGCAGTTCTTC.

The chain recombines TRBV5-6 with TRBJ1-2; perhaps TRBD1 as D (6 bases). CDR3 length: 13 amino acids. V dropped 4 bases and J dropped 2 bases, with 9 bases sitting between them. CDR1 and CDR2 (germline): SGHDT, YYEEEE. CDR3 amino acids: CASSPGQNYGYTF. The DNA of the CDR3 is TGTGCCAGCAGCCCCGGACAGAACTATGGCTACACCTTC.

In nucleotides, the CDR3 is TGTGCCAGCAGTTTCCCCTCCGCTGGCCCTGAAGCTTTCTTT. Amino acids: CASSFPSAGPEAFF. V is TRBV28 and J is TRBJ1-1; D is undetermined. Germline loops: CDR1 MDHEN, CDR2 SYDVKM. The CDR3 totals 14 residues. V was clipped by 3 bases and J by 6 bases, with 14 bases between them.

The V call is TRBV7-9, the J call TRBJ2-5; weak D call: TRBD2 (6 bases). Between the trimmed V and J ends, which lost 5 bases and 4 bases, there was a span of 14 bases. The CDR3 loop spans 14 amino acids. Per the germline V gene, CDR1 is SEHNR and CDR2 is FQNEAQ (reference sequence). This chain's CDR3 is CASSPPTRRETQYF. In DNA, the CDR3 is TGTGCCAGCAGCCCCCCGACTAGGAGAGAGACCCAGTACTTC.

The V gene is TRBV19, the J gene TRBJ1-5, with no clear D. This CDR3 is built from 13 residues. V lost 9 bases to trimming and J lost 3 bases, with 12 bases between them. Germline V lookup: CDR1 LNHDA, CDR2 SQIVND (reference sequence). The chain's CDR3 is CASGAQNNQPQHF. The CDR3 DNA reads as TGTGCCAGCGGTGCACAGAACAATCAGCCCCAGCATTTT.

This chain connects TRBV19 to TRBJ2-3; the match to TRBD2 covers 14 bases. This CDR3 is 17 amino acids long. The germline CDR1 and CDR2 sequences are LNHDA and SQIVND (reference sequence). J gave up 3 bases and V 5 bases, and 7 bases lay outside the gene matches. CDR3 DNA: TGTGCCAGTAGTTCCCGGACTAGCGGGAGGAGGACAGATACGCAGTATTTT. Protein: CASSSRTSGRRTDTQYF.

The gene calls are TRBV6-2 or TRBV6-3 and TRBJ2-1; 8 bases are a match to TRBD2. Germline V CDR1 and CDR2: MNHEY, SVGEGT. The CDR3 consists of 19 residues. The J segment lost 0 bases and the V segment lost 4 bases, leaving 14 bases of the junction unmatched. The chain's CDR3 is CASSSPQREIASSYNEQFF. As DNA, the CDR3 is TGTGCCAGCAGTTCGCCGCAGCGGGAGATTGCGAGCTCCTACAATGAGCAGTTCTTC.

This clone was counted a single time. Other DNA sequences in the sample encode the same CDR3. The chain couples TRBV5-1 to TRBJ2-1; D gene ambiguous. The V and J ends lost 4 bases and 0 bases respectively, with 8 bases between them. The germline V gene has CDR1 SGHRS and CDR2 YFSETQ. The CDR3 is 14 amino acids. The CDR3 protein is CASSPGSSYNEQFF. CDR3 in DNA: TGCGCCAGCAGCCCAGGAAGCTCCTACAATGAGCAGTTCTTC.

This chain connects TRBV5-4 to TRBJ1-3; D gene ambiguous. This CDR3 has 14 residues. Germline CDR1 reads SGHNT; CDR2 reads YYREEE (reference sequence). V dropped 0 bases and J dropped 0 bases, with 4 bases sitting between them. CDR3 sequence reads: CASSLASSGNTIYF. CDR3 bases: TGTGCCAGCAGCTTGGCGAGCTCTGGAAACACCATATATTTT.

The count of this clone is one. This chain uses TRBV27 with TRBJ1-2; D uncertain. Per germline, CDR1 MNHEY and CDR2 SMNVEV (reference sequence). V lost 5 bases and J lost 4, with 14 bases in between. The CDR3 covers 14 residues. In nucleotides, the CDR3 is TGTGCCAGCAGTGTACATCGGGAGGGCTATGGCTACACCTTC. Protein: CASSVHREGYGYTF.

CDR3: CASRPEGTGFRYF. CDR3 sequence (DNA): TGTGCCAGCAGACCCGAAGGGACAGGGTTCAGGTATTTT. This chain uses TRBV27 with TRBJ2-3; 9 bases are shared with TRBD1. The CDR3 is made up of 13 amino acids. CDR1 is MNHEY, CDR2 SMNVEV, per germline (reference sequence). V was clipped by 6 bases and J by 14 bases; unmatched bases: 12.

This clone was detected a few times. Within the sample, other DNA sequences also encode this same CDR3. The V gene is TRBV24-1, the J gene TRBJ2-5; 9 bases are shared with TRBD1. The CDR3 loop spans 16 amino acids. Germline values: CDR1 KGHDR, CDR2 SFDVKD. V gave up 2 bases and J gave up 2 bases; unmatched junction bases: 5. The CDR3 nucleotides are TGTGCCACCAGTGATTCGAAGACAGGGGGGCAAGAGACCCAGTACTTC. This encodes CATSDSKTGGQETQYF.

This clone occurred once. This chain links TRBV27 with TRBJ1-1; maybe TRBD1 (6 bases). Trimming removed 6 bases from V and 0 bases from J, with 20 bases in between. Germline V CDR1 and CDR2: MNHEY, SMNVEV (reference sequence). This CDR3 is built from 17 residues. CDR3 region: CASSPAGARRMNTEAFF. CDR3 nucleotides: TGTGCCAGCAGCCCTGCAGGGGCCAGGCGGATGAACACTGAAGCTTTCTTT.

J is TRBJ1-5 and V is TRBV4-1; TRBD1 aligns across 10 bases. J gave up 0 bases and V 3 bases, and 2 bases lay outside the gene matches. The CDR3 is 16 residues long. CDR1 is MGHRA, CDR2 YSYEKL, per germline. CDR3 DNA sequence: TGCGCCAGCAGCCACCGACAGGGGGCTAGCAATCAGCCCCAGCATTTT. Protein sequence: CASSHRQGASNQPQHF.

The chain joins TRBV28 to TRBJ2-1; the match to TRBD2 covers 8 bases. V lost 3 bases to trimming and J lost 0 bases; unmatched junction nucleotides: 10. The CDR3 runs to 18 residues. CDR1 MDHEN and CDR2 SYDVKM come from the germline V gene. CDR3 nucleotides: TGTGCCAGCAGTTTCCCGGGAGGGCCTCCGAGCTCCTACAATGAGCAGTTCTTC. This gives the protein CASSFPGGPPSSYNEQFF.

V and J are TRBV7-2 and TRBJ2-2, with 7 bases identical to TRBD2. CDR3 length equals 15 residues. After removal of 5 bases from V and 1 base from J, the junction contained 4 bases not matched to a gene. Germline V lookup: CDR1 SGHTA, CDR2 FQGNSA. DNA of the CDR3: TGTGCCAGCAGCCCACTAGCGTTGAACACCGGGGAGCTGTTTTTT. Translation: CASSPLALNTGELFF. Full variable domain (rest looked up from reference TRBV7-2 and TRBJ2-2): GAGVSQSPSNKVTEKGKDVELRCDPISGHTALYWYRQSLGQGLEFLIYFQGNSAPDKSGLPSDRFSAERTGGSVSTLTIQRTQQEDSAVYLCASSPLALNTGELFFGEGSRLTVL.

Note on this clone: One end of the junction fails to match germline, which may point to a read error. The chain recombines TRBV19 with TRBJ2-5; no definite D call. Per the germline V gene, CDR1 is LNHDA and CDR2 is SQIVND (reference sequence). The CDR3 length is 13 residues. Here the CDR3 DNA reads TGTGCCAGTAGTTTAGATCAGGTGGCGACCCAGTACTTC. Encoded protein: CASSLDQVATQYF.

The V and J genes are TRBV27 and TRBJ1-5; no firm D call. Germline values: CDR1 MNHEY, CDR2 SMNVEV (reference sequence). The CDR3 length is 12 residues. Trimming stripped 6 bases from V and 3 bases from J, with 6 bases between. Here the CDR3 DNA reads TGTGCCAGCAGCCCCTACAATCAGCCCCAGCATTTT. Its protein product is CASSPYNQPQHF.

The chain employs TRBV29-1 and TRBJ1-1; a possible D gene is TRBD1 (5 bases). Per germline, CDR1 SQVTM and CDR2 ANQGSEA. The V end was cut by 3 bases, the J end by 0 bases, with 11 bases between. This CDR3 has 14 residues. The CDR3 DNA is TGCAGCGTTGACAGGGCCGATTTGAACACTGAAGCTTTCTTT. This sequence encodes CSVDRADLNTEAFF.

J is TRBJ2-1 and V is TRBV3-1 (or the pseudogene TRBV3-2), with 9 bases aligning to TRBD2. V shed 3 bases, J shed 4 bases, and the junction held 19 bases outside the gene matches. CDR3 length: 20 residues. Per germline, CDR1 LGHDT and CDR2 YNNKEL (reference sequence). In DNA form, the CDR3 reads TGTGCCAGCAGCCAGACCTTCGGGGGGGTAGCGGGAGACCCGTACAATGAGCAGTTCTTC. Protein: CASSQTFGGVAGDPYNEQFF.

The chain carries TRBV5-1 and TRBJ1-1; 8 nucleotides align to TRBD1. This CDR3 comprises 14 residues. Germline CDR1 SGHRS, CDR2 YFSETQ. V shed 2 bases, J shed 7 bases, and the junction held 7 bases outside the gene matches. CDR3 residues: CASSFTGGWNEAFF. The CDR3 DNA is TGCGCCAGCAGCTTTACAGGGGGTTGGAATGAAGCTTTCTTT.

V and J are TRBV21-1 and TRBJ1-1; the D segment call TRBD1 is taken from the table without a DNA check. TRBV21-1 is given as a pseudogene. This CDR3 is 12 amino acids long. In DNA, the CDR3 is TGTGCCAGCAGCACCCGGGACAGGGAAGCTTTCTTT. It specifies CASSTRDREAFF.

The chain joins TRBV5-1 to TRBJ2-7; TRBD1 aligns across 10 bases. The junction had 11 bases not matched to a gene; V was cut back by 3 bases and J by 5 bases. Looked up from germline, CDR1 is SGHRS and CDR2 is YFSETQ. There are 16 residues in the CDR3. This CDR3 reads CASSSRVGTGEHEQYF. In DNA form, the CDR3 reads TGCGCCAGCAGCTCTCGTGTGGGGACAGGGGAACACGAGCAGTACTTC.

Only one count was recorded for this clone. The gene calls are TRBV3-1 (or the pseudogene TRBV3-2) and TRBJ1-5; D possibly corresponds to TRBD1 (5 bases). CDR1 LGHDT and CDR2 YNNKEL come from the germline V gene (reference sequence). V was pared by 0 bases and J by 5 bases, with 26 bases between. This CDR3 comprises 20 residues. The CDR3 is CASSQDLGRDETTQDQPQHF. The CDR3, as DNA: TGTGCCAGCAGCCAAGATTTGGGGCGGGATGAGACAACTCAGGATCAGCCCCAGCATTTT.

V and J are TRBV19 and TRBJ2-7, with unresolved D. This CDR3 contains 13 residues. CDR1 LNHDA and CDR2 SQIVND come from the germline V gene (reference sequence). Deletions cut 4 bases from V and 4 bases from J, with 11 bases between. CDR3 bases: TGTGCCAGTAGTAAAGAGACACCTTACGAGCAGTACTTC. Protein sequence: CASSKETPYEQYF.

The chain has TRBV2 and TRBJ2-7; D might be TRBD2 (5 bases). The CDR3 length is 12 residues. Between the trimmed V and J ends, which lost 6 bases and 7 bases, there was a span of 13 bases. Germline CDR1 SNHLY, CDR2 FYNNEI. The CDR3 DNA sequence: TGTGCCAGCAGAATAACGGGAATTGAGCAGTACTTC. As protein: CASRITGIEQYF.

CDR3 coding DNA: TGCGCCAGCAGCGTACAGGTAAATCAGCCCCAGCATTTT. Encoded protein: CASSVQVNQPQHF. V is TRBV5-1 and J is TRBJ1-5; tentative D call: TRBD1 (5 bases). The CDR3 contains 13 residues. V lost 4 bases to trimming and J lost 4 bases, with 9 bases between them. The germline gives CDR1 SGHRS, CDR2 YFSETQ.